Listed here are 26 T cell receptor beta chains from one sample, sequenced in a study of STAT3 mutations in large granular lymphocyte leukemia (dated by TCRdb to between 2017 and 2020). Summary of the overall study and its limitations: All T-LGLL patients had at least one immunodominant TCRbeta clonotype, and roughly half had multiple immunodominant subclonotypes.

These receptors' targets are unknown. Library preparation employed the immunoSEQ multiplex PCR assay. TCRdb carries this immuneACCESS record with in-frame sequences only. Its versions omit some clonotypes, under half of them owing to an unresolved V gene in the studies checked, with the rest unexplained. This sample holds around 13,000 clones; over 75% were observed only once. The top ten clonotypes cover 51% of the sample. Sequencing used peripheral blood mononuclear cells. The receptor source for this set is a man aged 60-69 years with T-cell large granular lymphocyte leukemia. Some clones in this sample may be carry-over from other donors' samples. The age is the age at diagnosis.

This rearrangement joins TRBV25-1 to TRBJ2-7; D is undetermined. CDR3 length: 11 amino acids. CDR1 and CDR2 from the germline V gene are MGHDK and SYGVNS. V gave up 6 bases and J gave up 3 bases, with 6 bases separating them. The CDR3 bases are TGTGCCAGCAGGGATTACTACGAGCAGTACTTC. Its protein is CASRDYYEQYF.

V and J are TRBV5-1 and TRBJ1-4, with 7 positions matching TRBD1. The CDR3 has 15 amino acids. Germline V gene lookup returns CDR1 SGHRS and CDR2 YFSETQ. V lost 4 bases to trimming and J lost 5 bases; unmatched junction nucleotides: 8. CDR3 DNA sequence: TGCGCCAGCAGCGTGTACAGGGGCCCCAATGAAAAACTGTTTTTT. Its protein product is CASSVYRGPNEKLFF.

This clone was detected only a few times. The chain uses TRBV5-6 and TRBJ1-5; D call uncertain. CDR3 length: 12 amino acids. Germline lookup yields CDR1 SGHDT and CDR2 YYEEEE. Trimming cost V 0 bases and J 5 bases, with 3 bases left between them. Here the CDR3 reads CASSLVDQPQHF. In nucleotides, the CDR3 is TGTGCCAGCAGCTTGGTCGATCAGCCCCAGCATTTT.

This clone showed up just once. Written as DNA, the CDR3 is TGCGCCAGCAGCCCCGGGACAGACCCCTACGAGCAGTACTTC. The encoded protein is CASSPGTDPYEQYF. V gene TRBV4-3 combines with J gene TRBJ2-7, with 7 bases lining up with TRBD1. Germline V lookup: CDR1 LGHNA, CDR2 YSLEER. V gave up 4 bases and J gave up 2 bases; unmatched junction bases: 5. This CDR3 contains 14 residues.

V usage is TRBV2 and J usage is TRBJ2-7; TRBD2 is a possible D gene (7 bases). CDR1 is SNHLY, CDR2 FYNNEI, per germline. Trimming stripped 6 bases from V and 6 bases from J, with 24 bases between. The CDR3 runs 16 residues. Here the CDR3 reads CASRRGGRSRGVEQYF. For the CDR3, the DNA is TGTGCCAGCAGGCGAGGCGGGAGAAGCAGGGGTGTCGAGCAGTACTTC.

J is TRBJ2-3 and V is TRBV4-2; 10 positions agree with TRBD2. V trimming: 0 bases; J trimming: 1 base; junction bases outside the gene matches: 1. Germline CDR1 reads LGHNA; CDR2 reads YNFKEQ. This CDR3 comprises 16 residues. Written as DNA, the CDR3 is TGTGCCAGCAGCCAAGATCTAGCGGGAGGCACAGATACGCAGTATTTT. It is translated as CASSQDLAGGTDTQYF.

The chain uses TRBV29-1 and TRBJ1-1, with a weak D call TRBD1 (5 bases). V dropped 7 bases and J dropped 6 bases, with 15 bases sitting between them. The CDR3 is made up of 12 amino acids. Germline V gives CDR1 SQVTM, CDR2 ANQGSEA. CDR3 amino acids: CSAGRVGAEAFF. CDR3 bases: TGCAGCGCAGGGAGGGTTGGGGCTGAAGCTTTCTTT.

The rearrangement joins TRBV30 to TRBJ1-2, with D possibly TRBD1 on 6 matching bases. CDR1 and CDR2 from the germline V gene are GTSNPN and SVGIG (reference sequence). This CDR3 has 15 residues. V was pared by 4 bases and J by 5 bases, with 20 bases between. CDR3 sequence reads: CAWTQGGGQSYGYTF. In DNA form, the CDR3 reads TGTGCCTGGACACAGGGTGGCGGTCAGTCTTATGGCTACACCTTC.

J is TRBJ2-7 and V is TRBV14; the match to TRBD1 covers 7 bases. Germline V gives CDR1 SGHDN, CDR2 FVKESK. After removal of 3 bases from V and 1 base from J, the junction contained 9 bases not matched to a gene. This CDR3 comprises 16 residues. CDR3: CASSQGFGQASYEQYF. The CDR3 region has the DNA TGTGCCAGCAGCCAGGGTTTTGGACAGGCATCCTACGAGCAGTACTTC. The entire variable domain, with the rest obtained from reference TRBV14 and TRBJ2-7, is as follows: EAGVTQFPSHSVIEKGQTVTLRCDPISGHDNLYWYRRVMGKEIKFLLHFVKESKQDESGMPNNRFLAERTGGTYSTLKVQPAELEDSGVYFCASSQGFGQASYEQYFGPGTRLTVT.

The V and J genes are TRBV19 and TRBJ2-5; the D is unclear. Trimming took off 6 bases at V and 2 bases at J, with 13 bases between the two ends. Germline V gene sequence: CDR1 LNHDA, CDR2 SQIVND (reference sequence). CDR3 length equals 14 residues. The CDR3: CASSLPGTQETQYF. The DNA for the CDR3 is TGTGCCAGTAGCCTCCCCGGCACGCAAGAGACCCAGTACTTC.

The chain uses TRBV10-3 and TRBJ2-2, with 7 bases fitting TRBD2. V was clipped by 8 bases and J by 4 bases; unmatched bases: 4. Germline CDR1 and CDR2: ENHRY and SYGVKD. CDR3 length: 13 amino acids. The CDR3 loop reads CAIRGSGTGELFF. CDR3 in DNA: TGTGCCATCCGCGGGAGCGGCACCGGGGAGCTGTTTTTT.

The gene calls are TRBV18 and TRBJ1-5, with D unresolved. The germline CDR1 and CDR2 sequences are KGHSH and LQKENI. Between the trimmed V and J ends, which lost 4 bases and 4 bases, there was a span of 14 bases. The CDR3 consists of 15 residues. CDR3 coding DNA: TGTGCCAGCTCACTTGGGCGGGCTGGGAATCAGCCCCAGCATTTT. Its translation is CASSLGRAGNQPQHF.

J is TRBJ1-1 and V is TRBV30; TRBD1 agrees at 8 bases. There are 13 residues in the CDR3. The germline V gene has CDR1 GTSNPN and CDR2 SVGIG (reference sequence). V dropped 5 bases and J dropped 1; count of bases not matched to a gene: 3. Written as DNA, the CDR3 is TGTGCCTGGGGACAGGGACAGAACACTGAAGCTTTCTTT. Translation gives CAWGQGQNTEAFF.

V and J are TRBV28 and TRBJ1-4; tentatively, D is TRBD1 (5 bases). Deletions cut 3 bases from V and 6 bases from J, with 11 bases between. Per germline, CDR1 MDHEN and CDR2 SYDVKM. This CDR3 comprises 14 residues. CDR3 sequence: CASSLTVGHEKLFF. CDR3 in DNA: TGTGCCAGCAGTTTGACAGTGGGACATGAAAAACTGTTTTTT.

V is TRBV7-8 and J is TRBJ2-7, with 11 bases fitting TRBD2. Germline V gives CDR1 SGHVS, CDR2 FQNEAQ. The CDR3 length is 16 residues. J lost 6 bases, V lost 3 bases, and 10 bases had no gene match. For the CDR3, the DNA is TGTGCCAGCAGCTTTCAACTAGCGGGAGATTCATCCGAGCAGTACTTC. This translates into CASSFQLAGDSSEQYF.

The chain recombines TRBV7-8 with TRBJ2-7, with D unresolved. CDR1 SGHVS and CDR2 FQNEAQ come from the germline V gene. The V end was cut by 4 bases, the J end by 5 bases, with 15 bases between. The CDR3 runs to 14 residues. The CDR3 here is CASSSRTDLHEQYF. DNA of the CDR3: TGTGCCAGCAGCTCCAGGACGGATTTGCACGAGCAGTACTTC. The full variable domain, completed using reference TRBV7-8 and TRBJ2-7, is GAGVSQSPRYKVAKRGQDVALRCDPISGHVSLFWYQQALGQGPEFLTYFQNEAQLDKSGLPSDRFFAERPEGSVSTLKIQRTQQEDSAVYLCASSSRTDLHEQYFGPGTRLTVT.

The V and J genes are TRBV6-6 and TRBJ1-5, with TRBD1 identical over 9 bases. The CDR3 consists of 15 residues. J gave up 5 bases and V 6 bases, and 8 bases lay outside the gene matches. The germline gives CDR1 MNHNY, CDR2 SVGAGI (reference sequence). The CDR3 region is CASRPDRGQYQPQHF. The CDR3 DNA sequence: TGTGCCAGCAGGCCGGACAGGGGCCAATATCAGCCCCAGCATTTT.

This clone was recorded only once. The chain has TRBV11-2 and TRBJ2-7; maybe TRBD1 (5 bases). Germline V gene lookup returns CDR1 SGHAT and CDR2 FQNNGV. The CDR3 has 13 amino acids. The V end was cut by 5 bases, the J end by 0 bases, with 8 bases between. This CDR3 reads CASSPTDSYEQYF. As DNA, the CDR3 is TGTGCCAGCAGCCCGACAGACTCCTACGAGCAGTACTTC.

In this sample, this clone turned up a few times. The V and J genes are TRBV5-5 and TRBJ2-1, with D unresolved. The germline V gene has CDR1 SGHKS and CDR2 YYEKEE (reference sequence). This CDR3 has 13 amino acids. With 0 bases removed from V and 7 bases from J, the gap between germline ends came to 8 bases. CDR3 amino acids: CASSLDGWNEQFF. The CDR3 DNA follows: TGTGCCAGCAGCTTGGACGGCTGGAATGAGCAGTTCTTC. Complete variable domain (other parts from reference TRBV5-5 and TRBJ2-1): DAGVTQSPTHLIKTRGQQVTLRCSPISGHKSVSWYQQVLGQGPQFIFQYYEKEERGRGNFPDRFSARQFPNYSSELNVNALLLGDSALYLCASSLDGWNEQFFGPGTRLTVL.

This clone occurred a few times. The rearrangement links TRBV18 to TRBJ2-7, with 12 bases fitting TRBD2. The CDR3 has 16 amino acids. The germline V gene has CDR1 KGHSH and CDR2 LQKENI. The J segment lost 5 bases and the V segment lost 3 bases, leaving 8 bases of the junction unmatched. The CDR3 is CASSPQQLAGGHEQYF. The CDR3 DNA reads as TGTGCCAGCTCACCGCAACAGCTAGCGGGAGGGCACGAGCAGTACTTC.

The genes are TRBV29-1 and TRBJ2-2, with 8 bases matching TRBD1. Trimming removed 6 bases from V and 7 bases from J; junction bases left unmatched: 4. This CDR3 contains 12 residues. Germline CDR1 reads SQVTM; CDR2 reads ANQGSEA. The CDR3 spells CSVDRGGGELFF. The CDR3 DNA follows: TGCAGCGTCGACAGGGGTGGCGGGGAGCTGTTTTTT.

This clone is a singleton in its sample. V gene TRBV12-5 combines with J gene TRBJ1-6; the D is unclear. Looked up from germline, CDR1 is LGHNT and CDR2 is FRNRAP. The germline V and J ends were trimmed by 5 bases and 4 bases, with 21 bases remaining between them. The CDR3 loop spans 18 amino acids. CDR3 bases: TGTGCTAGTGGTCTCACCCCGGACGAGTGGAATTATAATTCACCCCTCCACTTT. Encoded protein: CASGLTPDEWNYNSPLHF.

The gene calls are TRBV14 and TRBJ2-5; no clear D gene. Germline V gene sequence: CDR1 SGHDN, CDR2 FVKESK. V was trimmed by 1 base and J by 4 bases, leaving 4 bases between them. This CDR3 has 12 residues. The CDR3 spells CASSQGRETQYF. The DNA for the CDR3 is TGTGCCAGCAGCCAAGGCAGAGAGACCCAGTACTTC. The variable domain in full, completed from reference TRBV14 and TRBJ2-5, reads EAGVTQFPSHSVIEKGQTVTLRCDPISGHDNLYWYRRVMGKEIKFLLHFVKESKQDESGMPNNRFLAERTGGTYSTLKVQPAELEDSGVYFCASSQGRETQYFGPGTRLLVL.

This clone was recorded a few times. CDR3 nucleotide sequence: TGTGCCAGCAGCTTGGATCGTCTGCCTTATGGCTACACCTTC. Translating gives CASSLDRLPYGYTF. The chain joins TRBV5-4 to TRBJ1-2; no firm D call. CDR1 SGHNT and CDR2 YYREEE come from the germline V gene (reference sequence). Trimming removed 0 bases from V and 5 bases from J, with 11 bases in between. This CDR3 comprises 14 residues.

The V gene is TRBV19, the J gene TRBJ2-3; TRBD1 or TRBD2 may be the D gene (6 bases each). In germline, CDR1 is LNHDA, CDR2 SQIVND (reference sequence). V dropped 3 bases and J dropped 9 bases, with 13 bases sitting between them. The CDR3 extends over 13 amino acids. The CDR3 nucleotides are TGTGCCAGTAGTATCCCGGGGGCATGGACGCAGTATTTT. Translated, it gives CASSIPGAWTQYF.

This chain uses TRBV30 with TRBJ2-1, with 11 bases lining up with TRBD1. Germline V gene lookup returns CDR1 GTSNPN and CDR2 SVGIG (reference sequence). The CDR3 is made up of 15 amino acids. Germline trimming cut 3 bases from V and 8 bases from J; bases unmatched to any gene: 9. The CDR3 reads CAWRSRDRGGDEQFF. In DNA form, the CDR3 reads TGTGCCTGGAGGTCGCGGGACAGGGGGGGCGATGAGCAGTTCTTC.